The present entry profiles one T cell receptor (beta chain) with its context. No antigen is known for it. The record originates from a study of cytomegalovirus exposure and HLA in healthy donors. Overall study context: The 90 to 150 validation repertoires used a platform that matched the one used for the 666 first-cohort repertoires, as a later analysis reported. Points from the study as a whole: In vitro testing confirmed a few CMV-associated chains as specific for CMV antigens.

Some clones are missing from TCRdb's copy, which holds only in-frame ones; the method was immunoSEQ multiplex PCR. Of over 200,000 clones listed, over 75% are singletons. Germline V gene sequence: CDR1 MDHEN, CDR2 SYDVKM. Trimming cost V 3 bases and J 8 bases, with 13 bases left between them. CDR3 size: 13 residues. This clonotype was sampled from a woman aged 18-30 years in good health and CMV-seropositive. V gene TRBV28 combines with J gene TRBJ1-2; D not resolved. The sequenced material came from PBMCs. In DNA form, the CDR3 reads TGTGCCAGCAGTTTTTTGGGAGGCGGAGGCTACACCTTC. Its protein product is CASSFLGGGGYTF.